This passage covers 7 T cell receptor beta chains from one sample sequenced in a study of T cell repertoires in cytomegalovirus infection. Their antigens are not known. MiXCR, run by TCRdb on the reads, gives a single entry per CDR3 protein. The sample lists around 430,000 distinct CDR3 sequences, under 45% occurring once. The source was cultured PBMCs, collected from culture after CMV antigen stimulation. Source of these receptors: a human donor in good health (CMV status not recorded). Some clones in this sample may be carry-over from other donors' samples.

Only one count was recorded for this clonotype. This sequence joins TRBV6-6 and TRBJ2-1, with D possibly being TRBD1 (7 bases). Germline values: CDR1 MNHNY, CDR2 SVGAGI (reference sequence). Trimming stripped 10 bases from V and 2 bases from J, with 15 bases between. This CDR3 has 14 amino acids. CDR3 DNA: TGTGCCATCCGACAGGGAGGAACCTACAATGAGCAGTTCTTC. This encodes CAIRQGGTYNEQFF.

The rearrangement links TRBV7-8 to TRBJ1-5; D ambiguous. Trimming shortened V by 2 bases and J by 6 bases, and 14 bases separated the two germline ends. This CDR3 region has 15 residues. Germline CDR1 SGHVS, CDR2 FQNEAQ. In DNA, the CDR3 is TGTGCCAGCAGCTTATTTGCGGCTAGCGGTCAGCCCCAGCATTTT. Its protein is CASSLFAASGQPQHF.

This sequence joins TRBV7-6 and TRBJ2-1; TRBD2 aligns across 8 bases. The CDR3 is 15 amino acids. The J segment lost 7 bases and the V segment lost 3 bases, leaving 8 bases of the junction unmatched. Looked up from germline, CDR1 is SGHVS and CDR2 is FNYEAQ. The CDR3 region has the DNA TGTGCCAGCAGCTTCAGCGCCGGGGGGGGGAATGAGCAGTTCTTC. The encoded protein is CASSFSAGGGNEQFF.

This clonotype was counted at least ten times. This chain uses TRBV7-2 with TRBJ2-1; TRBD2 aligns across 10 bases. The J segment lost 4 bases and the V segment lost 4 bases, leaving 4 bases of the junction unmatched. Germline-derived CDR1 and CDR2 are SGHTA and FQGNSA. CDR3 length: 15 residues. CDR3 sequence reads: CASSSGLAKYNEQFF. CDR3 DNA sequence: TGTGCCAGCAGCTCGGGACTAGCGAAATACAATGAGCAGTTCTTC. Variable domain in full (rest from reference TRBV7-2 and TRBJ2-1): GAGVSQSPSNKVTEKGKDVELRCDPISGHTALYWYRQSLGQGLEFLIYFQGNSAPDKSGLPSDRFSAERTGGSVSTLTIQRTQQEDSAVYLCASSSGLAKYNEQFFGPGTRLTVL.

The chain is built from TRBV4-3 and TRBJ2-1; TRBD2 matches 10 bases. Trimming cost V 0 bases and J 0 bases; bases outside gene matches: 8. The CDR3 runs 19 residues. Germline CDR1 and CDR2: LGHNA and YSLEER. CDR3 bases: TGCGCCAGCAGCCAAGATGCCAGCGGGAGGGGAAGCTCCTACAATGAGCAGTTCTTC. This gives the protein CASSQDASGRGSSYNEQFF.

This chain joins TRBV7-6 and TRBJ2-7, with 7 bases matching TRBD1. Germline lookup yields CDR1 SGHVS and CDR2 FNYEAQ. The J segment lost 2 bases and the V segment lost 5 bases, leaving 9 bases of the junction unmatched. This CDR3 region has 15 residues. CDR3 in amino acids: CASSPTPGGAYEQYF. Written as DNA, the CDR3 is TGTGCCAGCAGCCCAACCCCAGGGGGAGCCTACGAGCAGTACTTC. Full variable domain (rest looked up from reference TRBV7-6 and TRBJ2-7): GAGVSQSPRYKVTKRGQDVALRCDPISGHVSLYWYRQALGQGPEFLTYFNYEAQQDKSGLPNDRFSAERPEGSISTLTIQRTEQRDSAMYRCASSPTPGGAYEQYFGPGTRLTVT.

This rearrangement joins TRBV29-1 to TRBJ1-5; D call uncertain. With 8 bases removed from V and 9 bases from J, the gap between germline ends came to 20 bases. Germline V gene data show CDR1 as SQVTM and CDR2 as ANQGSEA. The CDR3 extends over 13 amino acids. The CDR3 protein is CSYSEGSGWPQHF. CDR3 nucleotide sequence: TGCAGCTACTCAGAGGGCTCGGGTTGGCCCCAGCATTTT.